This T cell receptor beta chain derives from a study of long-term antiretroviral therapy in people with HIV (dated by TCRdb to between 2021 and 2023). Background on the whole study: Collection of the earliest samples took place about a decade ahead of the 2015 WHO recommendation for immediate ART, at a time when ART was typically delayed until CD4 counts fell. The cohort contributed about 200 cryopreserved PBMC samples from fewer than 35 adults with confirmed HIV infection, collected serially over a mean of approximately six years (range 1-12). Test extractions of a monoclonal T-cell line alongside about 30 polyclonal samples showed no cross-contamination during QIAcube processing. A retrospective serial study tested whether changes in peripheral blood TRB repertoire composition and diversity were associated with ART initiation and durable HIV suppression. Of the roughly 32 participants with HIV, 10 to 11 were female.

Participants were included only if at least one PBMC sample before ART initiation and at least two post-ART samples were available. Treatment was received in the United States of America by all participants with HIV. Before DNA extraction, cryopreserved samples of roughly 0.95-10 million PBMC were thawed and washed. At the time of the earliest PBMC sample for each participant with HIV, ages ranged from about 20 to 54 years. PBMC samples were contributed by each participant from 1-4 timepoints before ART initiation and 2-8 timepoints after ART initiation, with a median of 7 samples. Serial HIV viral load, CD4+ T-cell count, ART history and demographic data were obtained for every participant. Genomic DNA was extracted from unsorted PBMC with a Qiagen kit on a QIAcube, with processing performed in batches of 12 samples. Overall study outcomes, separate from this receptor: Inferences about post-ART repertoire changes are limited because no data were available on ART adherence, viral resistance or therapy changes. The samples were dated from about 2003 to 2018, and the ART regimens that were used may be less effective than current ART regimens. The repertoire was dominated across all time points by expanded TRB clones identified before ART initiation, although this dominance was seen to fluctuate and to decrease in many PLHIV after ART. Since PBMC availability was limited, sequencing covered only the TCR beta chain, with no alpha chain pairing. Starting ART was linked to a significant rise in TRB diversity, yet even with long-term ART the diversity remained significantly lower than in transplant donor controls. Unsorted PBMC were profiled instead of sorted CD4+ and CD8+ T cells because pre-ART samples had limited cell numbers. CDR3 length ranges in HIV repertoires were narrower than in controls, and network structure suggested an antigen-experienced repertoire with only a slight naive shift after ART.

Turning to this clone: What this receptor recognizes is not known. No per-base quality is available; no much larger clone lies one base away.

V loses 5 bases at its end and J loses 5 bases; junction bases beyond the gene matches: 9. The germline V gene gives CDR1 as MDHEN and CDR2 as SYDVKM. From cysteine to phenylalanine, the CDR3 is 15 amino acids long. The kept DNA is CDR3 alone, 45 bases in frame from the first base. The immunoSEQ hsTCRB v3.0 assay was used at survey level resolution for TRB variable region sequencing. The target sequencing depth for TRB was about 35,000-50,000 T-cell genomes per sample. TRB libraries were pooled and sequenced on an Illumina MiSeq using a v3 150-cycle kit. In the source study's methods: Analysis of repertoires was carried out in R inside a reproducible Nextflow workflow spanning QC, data transformation and analysis. LymphoSeq2, an R package for exploring AIRR-Seq data, was used to implement custom analyses. A handful of samples that produced fewer than 5000 total TRB sequences were removed, so approximately 170 HIV repertoires were analyzed. Among the approximately 200 retained HIV repertoires, 59 were collected before ART initiation and 120 to 140 were collected after ART initiation. Each repertoire was downsampled to 5000 TRB nucleotide sequences, and summary statistics were averaged across 100 downsampling iterations. Only TRB sequences with CDR3 regions of at least seven amino acids were retained for analysis. Diversity was assessed using a clonality score derived from Shannon entropy and using the Gini coefficient. In the repertoire networks, any two of the top 5000 CDR3 amino acid sequences were connected whenever the two sequences differed by an edit distance of one. Antigen specificity groups and MHC restriction were predicted for TRB CDR3 amino acid sequences with GLIPH2. CDR3 amino acid sequences were matched against VDJdb and McPAS-TCR to flag known CMV, EBV, HIV or tissue antigen associations. Pre-ART, post-ART and control groups were compared with Wilcoxon signed-rank tests and Holm-Bonferroni correction. TCRdb carries this immuneACCESS record with in-frame sequences only. Its versions omit some clonotypes, under half of them owing to an unresolved V gene in the studies checked, with the rest unexplained. V, J and clone size are those of that table, while D and trimming were read from the DNA. This sample holds roughly 18,000 clones; approximately 80% were observed only once. Approximately 15% of the sample goes to the ten largest clones.

The starting material was unsorted PBMCs, obtained 0.3 years after starting antiretroviral therapy. The rearrangement joined TRBV28 to TRBJ1-5, with 7 junctional bases fitting TRBD1. The origin of this receptor is a woman aged 50 to 60 with HIV. DNA sequence: TGTGCCAGCAGTCAATTCCACAGGGGCGATCAGCCCCAGCATTTT. This encodes CASSQFHRGDQPQHF.